These 25 T cell receptor beta chains were sequenced from one sample in a study of T cells in Graves' hyperthyroidism and ophthalmopathy. The investigators amplified TCR beta CDR3 regions from RNA transcripts. TCR CDR3 underwent first-round RT-PCR with the HTBI primer set. TCRdb reprocessed the multiplex PCR reads with MiXCR, giving one entry per CDR3 protein. The sample carries more than 35,000 distinct CDR3 sequences, 45% to 50% recorded once. The material sequenced was peripheral blood or thyroid tissue (not recorded which). Receptors originate from a woman aged 45-59 years with Graves' hyperthyroidism.

The rearrangement uses TRBV6-5 and TRBJ1-2; D not certain. V was shortened by 7 bases and J by 4 bases, with 13 bases between the two germline ends. Germline loops: CDR1 MNHEY, CDR2 SVGAGI. This CDR3 spans 13 amino acids. The CDR3 sequence is CASTPDLAYGYTF. The CDR3 DNA is TGTGCCAGCACGCCGGACTTAGCCTATGGCTACACCTTC.

Here the CDR3 DNA reads TGTGCCAGCAGTGAAAAAAGGTGGGGGACGGTCAATTCACCCCTCCACTTT. Translated: CASSEKRWGTVNSPLHF. This rearrangement joins TRBV25-1 to TRBJ1-6; maybe TRBD1 (5 bases). V lost 2 bases, J lost 7 bases, and 18 bases lay in between. This CDR3 region has 17 residues. Germline assignment: CDR1 MGHDK and CDR2 SYGVNS.

Remarks on this clonotype: A read error is likely, as this CDR3 ends without the conserved phenylalanine or tryptophan. The rearrangement uses TRBV7-2 and TRBJ1-1; maybe TRBD1 (5 bases). The germline gives CDR1 SGHTA, CDR2 FQGNSA. This CDR3 contains 15 residues. The V end lost 5 bases, the J end lost 4 bases, and 17 bases lay between the germline ends. CDR3 coding DNA: TGTGCCAGCAGCCTGATGGCAGGGTGGGGCACTGAAGCTTTCTCT. It specifies CASSLMAGWGTEAFS.

In regard to this clonotype: The junction shows a germline mismatch at one end, possibly a read error. The chain is built from TRBV20-1 and TRBJ1-1, with D unclear. This CDR3 contains 11 residues. Germline V gives CDR1 DFQATT, CDR2 SNEGSKA (reference sequence). Written as DNA, the CDR3 is TGCAGTGCTGGAGACCGTAGGGCGGCTTTCTTT. Protein sequence: CSAGDRRAAFF.

Notes on this clonotype: At one end the junction does not follow the germline gene, possibly because of a read error. This chain connects TRBV2 to TRBJ2-3; D unresolved. Per germline, CDR1 SNHLY and CDR2 FYNNEI. There are 15 residues in the CDR3. The CDR3, as DNA: TGTGCCGGCAAGAAGGCAACTTACAACCCAGATACGCAATATTTT. Translated: CAGKKATYNPDTQYF. The full variable domain, in which reference TRBV2 and TRBJ2-3 provide the parts outside the CDR3, is EPEVTQTPSHQVTQMGQEVILRCVPISNHLYFYWYRQILGQKVEFLVSFYNNEISEKSEIFDDQFSVERPDGSNFTLKIRSTKLEDSAMYFCAGKKATYNPDTQYFGPGTRLTVL.

This clonotype was observed at least ten times. The chain combines TRBV20-1 with TRBJ2-7; 8 positions match TRBD1. This CDR3 has 14 amino acids. Trimming took 6 bases from V and 6 from J; bases not matched to a gene: 13. CDR1 is DFQATT, CDR2 SNEGSKA, per germline (reference sequence). The CDR3 sequence: CSAHRQGSASEQYF. DNA for the CDR3: TGCAGTGCACATAGACAGGGGTCGGCCAGCGAGCAGTACTTC.

This clonotype was seen repeatedly, ten times or more. V gene TRBV19 combines with J gene TRBJ1-1; D not resolved. V shed 7 bases and J shed 0 bases, with 12 bases lying between them. The germline CDR1 and CDR2 sequences are LNHDA and SQIVND (reference sequence). CDR3 length: 14 amino acids. The CDR3 loop is CASTIGRLNTEAFF. The CDR3 nucleotides read TGTGCCAGTACTATCGGACGGTTGAACACTGAAGCTTTCTTT.

The chain employs TRBV20-1 and TRBJ2-2; 7 bases agree with TRBD2. This CDR3 has 15 amino acids. Germline assignment: CDR1 DFQATT and CDR2 SNEGSKA (reference sequence). V was clipped by 3 bases and J by 1 base; unmatched bases: 5. CDR3 coding DNA: TGCAGTGCTAGCAAGGGAGGGGTGAACACCGGGGAGCTGTTTTTT. Residues: CSASKGGVNTGELFF.

This clonotype was counted ten times or more. V and J are TRBV5-1 and TRBJ2-7; D might be TRBD1 (6 bases). CDR1 SGHRS and CDR2 YFSETQ come from the germline V gene. The CDR3 is 16 amino acids. Trimming shortened V by 2 bases and J by 2 bases, and 17 bases separated the two germline ends. This chain's CDR3 is CASSFDWGTPTYEQYF. DNA for the CDR3: TGCGCCAGCAGCTTTGACTGGGGGACACCTACCTACGAGCAGTACTTC.

This clonotype showed up many times. This chain joins TRBV15 and TRBJ1-2; 8 bases fit TRBD1. The CDR3 runs to 14 residues. V trimming: 1 base; J trimming: 8 bases; junction bases outside the gene matches: 6. In germline, CDR1 is LNHNV, CDR2 YYDKDF (reference sequence). The CDR3: CATSRGTGHQGYTF. The CDR3 bases are TGTGCCACCAGCAGAGGGACAGGGCATCAAGGCTACACCTTC.

This clonotype was observed many times. The chain carries TRBV7-2 and TRBJ2-7; D is ambiguous. The CDR3 covers 13 residues. Germline lookup yields CDR1 SGHTA and CDR2 FQGNSA. V was shortened by 3 bases and J by 0 bases, with 6 bases between the two germline ends. This chain's CDR3 is CASSFLSSYEQYF. CDR3 sequence (DNA): TGTGCCAGCAGCTTCCTCAGCTCCTACGAGCAGTACTTC.

The J gene is TRBJ1-5, the V gene TRBV7-2; D is uncertain. Between the trimmed V and J ends, which lost 4 bases and 14 bases, there was a span of 15 bases. The CDR3 has 12 residues. Germline V gene sequence: CDR1 SGHTA, CDR2 FQGNSA. CDR3 in amino acids: CASSYRQSYEHF. The DNA of the CDR3 is TGTGCCAGCAGCTACCGACAATCCTACGAGCATTTT.

This clonotype was found a few times. The chain joins TRBV7-6 to TRBJ2-7; a weak D match, TRBD2 (6 bases). The length of the CDR3 is 13 residues. In germline, CDR1 is SGHVS, CDR2 FNYEAQ. V lost 1 base, J lost 6 bases, and 10 bases lay in between. The CDR3 here is CASSLGRAGEQYF. CDR3 bases: TGTGCCAGCAGCTTAGGGAGGGCCGGCGAGCAGTACTTC.

This clonotype was seen ten or more times. This rearrangement joins TRBV14 to TRBJ1-2, with 8 bases aligning to TRBD1. The CDR3 is 13 amino acids. Germline CDR1 is SGHDN and CDR2 is FVKESK. V was pared by 1 base and J by 7 bases, with 2 bases of the junction left unmatched. Here the CDR3 DNA reads TGTGCCAGCAGCCAAGTACAGGGGGTTGGCTACACCTTC. It specifies CASSQVQGVGYTF.

CDR3 nucleotide sequence: TGTGCCAGTAGTATTACAGGACTAGCGGGAGACCACGAGCAGTACTTC. Its protein is CASSITGLAGDHEQYF. The chain uses TRBV19 and TRBJ2-7; the match to TRBD2 covers 13 bases. The CDR3 contains 16 residues. Losses at the gene ends were 3 bases for V and 5 bases for J; bases not matched to a gene: 7. Germline CDR1 LNHDA, CDR2 SQIVND (reference sequence).

By share, this clonotype counts as medium-sized. CDR3 in amino acids: CSAKGGSGRLETQYF. CDR3 nucleotides: TGCAGTGCTAAGGGTGGCTCCGGGAGGTTAGAGACCCAGTACTTC. The gene calls are TRBV20-1 and TRBJ2-5; 7 nucleotides line up with TRBD2. CDR1 and CDR2 (germline): DFQATT, SNEGSKA (reference sequence). J was trimmed by 4 bases and V by 4 bases; bases with no gene match: 12. The CDR3 is 15 amino acids.

This clonotype occurred many times. CDR3 DNA sequence: TGCAGTGCTAGAGATCCCACAGGGGGAACCGGGGAGCTGTTTTTT. Residues: CSARDPTGGTGELFF. V is TRBV20-1 and J is TRBJ2-2; 8 bases fit TRBD1. V gave up 0 bases and J gave up 5 bases; unmatched junction bases: 5. The germline V gene has CDR1 DFQATT and CDR2 SNEGSKA (reference sequence). CDR3 length equals 15 residues.

The chain couples TRBV15 to TRBJ2-7; TRBD1 aligns across 9 bases. Germline assignment: CDR1 LNHNV and CDR2 YYDKDF (reference sequence). V lost 3 bases, J lost 3 bases, and 12 bases stayed unmatched. The CDR3 extends over 17 amino acids. CDR3 DNA sequence: TGTGCCACCAGCAGCCAGGACAGGGGAGTACTGGGCTACGAGCAGTACTTC. This sequence encodes CATSSQDRGVLGYEQYF. Combining the CDR3 with reference TRBV15 and TRBJ2-7 gives the whole variable domain DAMVIQNPRYQVTQFGKPVTLSCSQTLNHNVMYWYQQKSSQAPKLLFHYYDKDFNNEADTPDNFQSRRPNTSFCFLDIRSPGLGDTAMYLCATSSQDRGVLGYEQYFGPGTRLTVT.

This clonotype was picked up many times. The chain links TRBV20-1 to TRBJ2-7; 10 positions agree with TRBD2. CDR3 length: 14 amino acids. The V and J ends lost 1 base and 4 bases, in that order; junction bases with no gene match: 4. Germline V gene sequence: CDR1 DFQATT, CDR2 SNEGSKA (reference sequence). The CDR3 DNA follows: TGCAGTGCTAGAGGAAGCGGGAGGGTATACGAGCAGTACTTC. Translation: CSARGSGRVYEQYF.

This clonotype occurred many times. V is TRBV5-1 and J is TRBJ2-3; TRBD2 agrees at 9 bases. J lost 3 bases, V lost 3 bases, and 11 bases had no gene match. Germline V gene sequence: CDR1 SGHRS, CDR2 YFSETQ. The CDR3 is made up of 17 amino acids. The CDR3 DNA follows: TGCGCCAGCAGCTCGTCCGGGACTAGCTTCGGAACAGATACGCAGTATTTT. This gives the protein CASSSSGTSFGTDTQYF.

A few counts support this clonotype. Because the CDR3 is missing its conserved closing phenylalanine or tryptophan, this is likely a read error. The V call is TRBV7-9, the J call TRBJ1-1; maybe TRBD1 (6 bases). V was pared by 5 bases and J by 4 bases, with 17 bases between. Germline CDR1 and CDR2: SEHNR and FQNEAQ (reference sequence). The CDR3 contains 15 residues. The CDR3 DNA sequence: TGTGCCAGCAGCCAAGCCCACAGGGTGGGCACTGAAGCTTTCCTT. It yields the protein CASSQAHRVGTEAFL.

V gene TRBV27 combines with J gene TRBJ2-3; 10 nucleotides match TRBD1. This CDR3 is built from 15 residues. Germline CDR1 reads MNHEY; CDR2 reads SMNVEV (reference sequence). Trimming removed 0 bases from V and 8 bases from J; junction bases left unmatched: 5. CDR3: CASSLSGTGESTQYF. The CDR3 nucleotides are TGTGCCAGCAGTTTATCGGGGACAGGGGAAAGTACGCAGTATTTT.

This clonotype was counted at least ten times. This sequence joins TRBV20-1 and TRBJ2-3, with D possibly matching TRBD1 (5 bases). CDR3 length: 13 amino acids. The V and J ends lost 4 bases and 3 bases respectively, with 11 bases between them. CDR1 is DFQATT and CDR2 is SNEGSKA in the germline V gene (reference sequence). The CDR3 here is CSAIGPGTDTQYF. The CDR3 region has the DNA TGCAGTGCTATAGGGCCAGGGACAGATACGCAGTATTTT.

The chain couples TRBV7-2 to TRBJ2-5, with 8 bases aligning to TRBD2. The CDR3 totals 18 residues. CDR1 SGHTA and CDR2 FQGNSA come from the germline V gene. With 1 base clipped from V and 7 bases from J, the junction kept 17 bases outside the gene matches. The CDR3, as DNA: TGTGCCAGCAGCTTAGTCCGCCGGGGGAGCGGGAGTGGGGGGACCCAGTACTTC. This gives the protein CASSLVRRGSGSGGTQYF.

The chain uses TRBV29-1 and TRBJ2-1, with 9 bases lining up with TRBD1. The CDR3 is 15 amino acids. The V gene end was trimmed by 6 bases and the J gene end by 7 bases; junction bases not matched to a gene: 13. From germline, CDR1 is SQVTM and CDR2 ANQGSEA. The CDR3 reads CSVLLTGGALNEQFF. The DNA of the CDR3 is TGCAGCGTCTTACTCACAGGGGGCGCGCTGAATGAGCAGTTCTTC.